The 17 T cell receptor beta chains below come from one sample, sequenced in a study of T cell repertoires in cytomegalovirus infection. TCRdb called the reads again in MiXCR, with one record for every CDR3 protein. The data hold fewer than 300,000 distinct CDR3 sequences, with over 20% observed a single time. The sample taken for sequencing was PBMCs. The receptors shown here come from a human donor in good health (CMV status not recorded). Some clones in this sample may be carry-over from other donors' samples.

This clonotype was detected only a few times. The genes are TRBV7-2 and TRBJ2-5; 11 positions agree with TRBD1. V shed 5 bases and J 7 bases; nucleotides not matched to a gene: 6. The CDR3 spans 14 residues. Germline lookup yields CDR1 SGHTA and CDR2 FQGNSA. CDR3 amino acids: CASSRGQGAATQYF. For the CDR3, the DNA is TGTGCCAGCAGCCGAGGACAGGGGGCCGCGACCCAGTACTTC.

This clonotype has a count of ten or more. This chain joins TRBV19 and TRBJ1-3, with D possibly TRBD1 on 5 matching bases. CDR3 length equals 17 residues. Per the germline V gene, CDR1 is LNHDA and CDR2 is SQIVND (reference sequence). V lost 1 base and J lost 0, with 13 bases in between. In DNA, the CDR3 is TGTGCCAGTAGTATAGGGGCCAGGGCCTACTCTGGAAACACCATATATTTT. This codes for CASSIGARAYSGNTIYF.

The chain recombines TRBV9 with TRBJ2-3; 7 bases fit TRBD1. The V gene end was trimmed by 4 bases and the J gene end by 2 bases; junction bases not matched to a gene: 7. CDR3 length: 15 residues. The germline V gene has CDR1 SGDLS and CDR2 YYNGEE. The CDR3 here is CASSLTGVTTDTQYF. Written as DNA, the CDR3 is TGTGCCAGCAGCCTTACAGGGGTTACCACAGATACGCAGTATTTT.

This clonotype was recorded many times. The V call is TRBV6-1, the J call TRBJ2-5; D unclear. The ends were cut back, 4 bases at V and 5 bases at J, with 5 bases in the middle. This CDR3 region has 11 residues. Germline CDR1 MNHNS, CDR2 SASEGT. The CDR3 here is CASSGLETQYF. The CDR3 nucleotides are TGTGCCAGCAGTGGGTTGGAGACCCAGTACTTC.

This sequence joins TRBV6-6 and TRBJ1-1, with 8 nucleotides matching TRBD1. The trim removed 6 bases at V and 1 base at J, leaving 10 bases unmatched. CDR1 and CDR2 from the germline V gene are MNHNY and SVGAGI (reference sequence). The CDR3 has 16 residues. For the CDR3, the DNA is TGTGCCAGCAGCGAACAGGGGGTGGGTTCGAACACTGAAGCTTTCTTT. This translates into CASSEQGVGSNTEAFF.

This clonotype has only a few counts. V gene TRBV11-2 combines with J gene TRBJ2-5; the match to TRBD2 covers 15 bases. V shed 5 bases, J shed 4 bases, and the junction held 5 bases outside the gene matches. Germline V lookup: CDR1 SGHAT, CDR2 FQNNGV. The CDR3 sequence is 16 residues long. CDR3 region: CASSRTSGRAGETQYF. CDR3 DNA sequence: TGTGCCAGCAGCCGGACTAGCGGGAGGGCCGGAGAGACCCAGTACTTC.

The V call is TRBV5-6, the J call TRBJ1-2, with D tentatively TRBD1 (5 bases). Germline values: CDR1 SGHDT, CDR2 YYEEEE. The CDR3 length is 15 residues. The V end was cut by 4 bases, the J end by 4 bases, with 17 bases between. The CDR3 DNA is TGTGCCAGCAGCATGGGACCGGAAAAACTCTATGGCTACACCTTC. It is translated as CASSMGPEKLYGYTF.

This clonotype was picked up a small number of times. V usage is TRBV6-2 or TRBV6-3 and J usage is TRBJ1-5; 8 bases map to TRBD1. The CDR3 spans 19 residues. In germline, CDR1 is MNHEY, CDR2 SVGEGT. Trimming removed 4 bases from V and 3 bases from J; junction bases left unmatched: 17. CDR3 sequence: CASSSLWTGQGYNNQPQHF. CDR3 nucleotides: TGTGCCAGCAGTTCCCTCTGGACAGGGCAAGGGTATAACAATCAGCCCCAGCATTTT.

Many counts were recorded for this clonotype. The V gene is TRBV7-2, the J gene TRBJ2-5; 7 positions match TRBD2. Germline CDR1 is SGHTA and CDR2 is FQGNSA. This CDR3 has 15 amino acids. V was clipped by 7 bases and J by 0 bases; unmatched bases: 8. The CDR3 coding sequence is TGTGCCAGCACCCGCGAGAGCGGGAACCAAGAGACCCAGTACTTC. Protein product: CASTRESGNQETQYF. The whole variable domain, filled in from reference TRBV7-2 and TRBJ2-5, reads GAGVSQSPSNKVTEKGKDVELRCDPISGHTALYWYRQSLGQGLEFLIYFQGNSAPDKSGLPSDRFSAERTGGSVSTLTIQRTQQEDSAVYLCASTRESGNQETQYFGPGTRLLVL.

This clonotype was recorded at least ten times. The chain recombines TRBV7-2 with TRBJ2-3; TRBD1 agrees at 9 bases. Trimming took 8 bases from V and 2 from J; bases not matched to a gene: 2. The CDR3 spans 13 residues. Germline V gene data show CDR1 as SGHTA and CDR2 as FQGNSA. The CDR3 protein is CASRDRDTDTQYF. Written as DNA, the CDR3 is TGTGCCAGCCGGGACAGGGACACAGATACGCAGTATTTT.

The rearrangement joins TRBV14 to TRBJ2-7; perhaps TRBD2 as D (5 bases). This CDR3 has 13 residues. Trimming removed 2 bases from V and 9 bases from J, with 14 bases in between. Per the germline V gene, CDR1 is SGHDN and CDR2 is FVKESK. CDR3 bases: TGTGCCAGCAGCCAATCGGGGATACTTGGGCAGTACTTC. It yields the protein CASSQSGILGQYF. The full variable domain, with the rest looked up from reference TRBV14 and TRBJ2-7, is EAGVTQFPSHSVIEKGQTVTLRCDPISGHDNLYWYRRVMGKEIKFLLHFVKESKQDESGMPNNRFLAERTGGTYSTLKVQPAELEDSGVYFCASSQSGILGQYFGPGTRLTVT.

The rearrangement uses TRBV6-5 and TRBJ1-2; 7 positions match TRBD1. The junction had 4 bases not matched to a gene; V was cut back by 6 bases and J by 0 bases. Germline CDR1 and CDR2: MNHEY and SVGAGI. This CDR3 has 14 amino acids. CDR3 amino acids: CASSGDRTNYGYTF. CDR3 nucleotide sequence: TGTGCCAGCAGCGGGGACAGAACTAACTATGGCTACACCTTC.

The gene calls are TRBV2 and TRBJ2-5; TRBD1 might be the D (5 bases). The germline V gene has CDR1 SNHLY and CDR2 FYNNEI. This CDR3 spans 12 amino acids. V lost 4 bases, J lost 5 bases, and 8 bases lay in between. CDR3 residues: CASSVQGETQYF. The CDR3 DNA sequence: TGTGCCAGCAGTGTGCAGGGCGAGACCCAGTACTTC.

V usage is TRBV28 and J usage is TRBJ2-7; maybe TRBD1 (6 bases). V lost 7 bases and J 1 base, leaving 17 bases between the germline ends. Germline V lookup: CDR1 MDHEN, CDR2 SYDVKM. There are 15 residues in the CDR3. The CDR3, as DNA: TGTGCCAGCATTTATTTGGGGACAAATTCCTACGAGCAGTACTTC. It encodes CASIYLGTNSYEQYF.

This chain joins TRBV15 and TRBJ1-1; D not resolved. The CDR3 has 15 residues. CDR1 and CDR2 from the germline V gene are LNHNV and YYDKDF (reference sequence). Trimming pared 2 bases from V and 1 base from J, leaving 11 bases between. The CDR3 loop reads CATSRTRDKNTEAFF. The CDR3 DNA sequence: TGTGCCACCAGCAGAACCCGGGATAAGAACACTGAAGCTTTCTTT.

In this sample, this clonotype turned up a few times. As DNA, the CDR3 is TGTGCCAGCAGCTTAACAGGCGACTCTGGAAACACCATATATTTT. This encodes CASSLTGDSGNTIYF. This sequence joins TRBV5-6 and TRBJ1-3, with D possibly TRBD1 on 5 matching bases. Germline V CDR1 and CDR2: SGHDT, YYEEEE. The CDR3 contains 15 residues. Trimming removed 2 bases from V and 0 bases from J, with 9 bases in between.

The chain couples TRBV7-2 to TRBJ1-4; a possible D gene is TRBD1 (5 bases). Trimming pared 5 bases from V and 6 bases from J, leaving 19 bases between. The CDR3 runs 16 residues. Germline lookup yields CDR1 SGHTA and CDR2 FQGNSA. The CDR3 loop is CASSPQVGTTYEKLFF. CDR3 in DNA: TGTGCCAGCAGCCCTCAAGTTGGGACGACCTATGAAAAACTGTTTTTT.